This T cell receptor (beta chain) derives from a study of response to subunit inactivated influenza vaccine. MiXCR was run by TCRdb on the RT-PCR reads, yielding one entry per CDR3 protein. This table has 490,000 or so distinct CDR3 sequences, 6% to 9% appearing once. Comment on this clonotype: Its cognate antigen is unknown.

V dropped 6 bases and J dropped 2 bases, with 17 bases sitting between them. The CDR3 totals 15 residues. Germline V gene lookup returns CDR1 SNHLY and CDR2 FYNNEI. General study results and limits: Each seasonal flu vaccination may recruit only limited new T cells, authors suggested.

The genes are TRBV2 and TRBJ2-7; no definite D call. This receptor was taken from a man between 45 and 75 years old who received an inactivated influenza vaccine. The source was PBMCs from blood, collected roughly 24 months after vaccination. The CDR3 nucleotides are TGTGCCAGCAGCGACTTAAGAGGTGGGGCCTACGAGCAGTACTTC. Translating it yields CASSDLRGGAYEQYF.